Presented here are 14 T cell receptor beta chains from one specimen sequenced in a study of cytomegalovirus exposure and HLA in healthy donors. Vbeta (60) and Jbeta (13) primers were used in the PCR. TCRdb keeps only in-frame clones here, not all; method: immunoSEQ multiplex PCR. Seen here are about 160,000 clones, approximately 76% observed once, and the top ten hold around 1.5%. Sample: PBMCs. These receptors all stem from a man aged 55 to 70 in good health and CMV-seronegative.

The chain recombines TRBV12-5 with TRBJ2-1, with 15 bases aligning to TRBD2. Per germline, CDR1 LGHNT and CDR2 FRNRAP. V shed 2 bases and J 5 bases; nucleotides not matched to a gene: 10. This CDR3 comprises 19 residues. Written as DNA, the CDR3 is TGTGCTAGTGGTTTGACCGGACTAGCGGGGGGGCCTAGGGACAATGAGCAGTTCTTC. Residues: CASGLTGLAGGPRDNEQFF.

The chain joins TRBV10-3 to TRBJ2-7, with D maybe TRBD1 (6 bases). Deletions cut 7 bases from V and 0 bases from J, with 10 bases between. CDR3 length: 13 residues. Germline CDR1 reads ENHRY; CDR2 reads SYGVKD. As DNA, the CDR3 is TGTGCCATCAAGCAGGGGACCTCCTACGAGCAGTACTTC. This gives the protein CAIKQGTSYEQYF.

This clone was observed once. The chain employs TRBV9 and TRBJ2-4; 7 bases match TRBD1. The CDR3 is made up of 15 amino acids. J was trimmed by 6 bases and V by 3 bases; bases with no gene match: 9. Germline V gene lookup returns CDR1 SGDLS and CDR2 YYNGEE. CDR3 protein: CASSETGVVGNIQYF. The DNA of the CDR3 is TGTGCCAGCAGCGAAACAGGGGTGGTAGGAAACATTCAGTACTTC.

The J gene is TRBJ2-3, the V gene TRBV5-5; no clear D gene. The germline V gene has CDR1 SGHKS and CDR2 YYEKEE (reference sequence). The CDR3 is 14 amino acids. The V end was cut by 2 bases, the J end by 2 bases, with 9 bases between. CDR3 sequence: CASSLAHDTDTQYF. In nucleotides, the CDR3 is TGTGCCAGCAGCTTAGCTCATGACACAGATACGCAGTATTTT. Full variable domain (remainder filled in from reference TRBV5-5 and TRBJ2-3): DAGVTQSPTHLIKTRGQQVTLRCSPISGHKSVSWYQQVLGQGPQFIFQYYEKEERGRGNFPDRFSARQFPNYSSELNVNALLLGDSALYLCASSLAHDTDTQYFGPGTRLTVL.

This rearrangement joins TRBV18 to TRBJ2-3, with 11 bases lining up with TRBD2. Germline V gene data show CDR1 as KGHSH and CDR2 as LQKENI. CDR3 length: 14 residues. V dropped 6 bases and J dropped 2; count of bases not matched to a gene: 1. CDR3 in DNA: TGTGCCAGCTCGACTAGCGGGGACACAGATACGCAGTATTTT. It is translated as CASSTSGDTDTQYF.

The genes are TRBV28 and TRBJ2-7, with TRBD2 identical over 9 bases. The CDR3 has 15 residues. Trimming removed 3 bases from V and 1 base from J; junction bases left unmatched: 4. Per the germline V gene, CDR1 is MDHEN and CDR2 is SYDVKM. CDR3 amino acids: CASSFLTSGSYEQYF. The DNA for the CDR3 is TGTGCCAGCAGTTTTCTAACTAGCGGGTCCTACGAGCAGTACTTC.

This chain uses TRBV12-2 with TRBJ2-7; the D call TRBD2 from the table was never checked on the DNA. TRBV12-2 is given as a pseudogene. This CDR3 has 16 amino acids. The CDR3: CASRLPGLAPHYEQYF. CDR3 DNA sequence: TGTGCAAGTCGCTTACCGGGACTAGCGCCTCACTACGAGCAGTACTTC.

The chain combines TRBV5-5 with TRBJ2-1; TRBD2 agrees at 12 bases. The CDR3 covers 15 residues. V shed 5 bases, J shed 5 bases, and the junction held 5 bases outside the gene matches. From germline, CDR1 is SGHKS and CDR2 YYEKEE (reference sequence). CDR3 nucleotides: TGTGCCAGCAGTCTAGCGGGGGGGCTCGACAATGAGCAGTTCTTC. This translates into CASSLAGGLDNEQFF.

This chain joins TRBV5-1 and TRBJ2-7; 7 bases map to TRBD1. The CDR3 runs 13 residues. Germline V gene data show CDR1 as SGHRS and CDR2 as YFSETQ. Trimming removed 4 bases from V and 4 bases from J; junction bases left unmatched: 5. CDR3 amino acids: CASSLGTVYEQYF. The CDR3 coding sequence is TGCGCCAGCAGCCTCGGGACAGTTTACGAGCAGTACTTC.

The chain uses TRBV30 and TRBJ2-5, with TRBD1 matching over 7 bases. The V and J ends lost 0 bases and 5 bases, in that order; junction bases with no gene match: 0. The CDR3 is 12 residues long. CDR1 GTSNPN and CDR2 SVGIG come from the germline V gene (reference sequence). The CDR3 is CAWSVQGETQYF. The DNA for the CDR3 is TGTGCCTGGAGTGTACAGGGGGAGACCCAGTACTTC.

CDR3 loop: CSVEGLAGADEQFF. CDR3 coding DNA: TGCAGCGTTGAAGGTCTAGCGGGGGCGGATGAGCAGTTCTTC. V usage is TRBV29-1 and J usage is TRBJ2-1, with 10 bases identical to TRBD2. The CDR3 is 14 residues long. Trimming took 1 base from V and 8 from J; bases not matched to a gene: 5. Germline assignment: CDR1 SQVTM and CDR2 ANQGSEA.

This chain joins TRBV9 and TRBJ2-7; D is possibly TRBD1 (6 bases). Germline CDR1 reads SGDLS; CDR2 reads YYNGEE. This CDR3 is built from 15 residues. V gave up 0 bases and J gave up 2 bases, with 12 bases separating them. CDR3 loop: CASSVAGQGPYEQYF. CDR3 sequence (DNA): TGTGCCAGCAGCGTAGCGGGGCAGGGGCCCTACGAGCAGTACTTC. Based on the CDR3 plus reference TRBV9 and TRBJ2-7, the full variable domain is DSGVTQTPKHLITATGQRVTLRCSPRSGDLSVYWYQQSLDQGLQFLIQYYNGEERAKGNILERFSAQQFPDLHSELNLSSLELGDSALYFCASSVAGQGPYEQYFGPGTRLTVT.

This chain links TRBV7-9 with TRBJ1-2; no reliable D call. The CDR3 consists of 12 residues. Germline CDR1 and CDR2: SEHNR and FQNEAQ (reference sequence). V was cut by 1 base and J by 7 bases, with 7 bases left in between. The chain's CDR3 is CASSLGQRGYTF. The DNA of the CDR3 is TGTGCCAGCAGCTTAGGGCAGCGTGGCTACACCTTC.

In its sample, this clone was seen once. This chain links TRBV7-6 with TRBJ2-1, with D possibly TRBD2 on 5 matching bases. V lost 7 bases and J lost 10, with 20 bases in between. The germline V gene has CDR1 SGHVS and CDR2 FNYEAQ. This CDR3 comprises 14 residues. The CDR3 nucleotides are TGTGCCAGCACCCTCGGAGCGGCGGAAGGAGAGCAGTTCTTC. Its translation: CASTLGAAEGEQFF. The full variable domain, its missing parts supplied by reference TRBV7-6 and TRBJ2-1, is GAGVSQSPRYKVTKRGQDVALRCDPISGHVSLYWYRQALGQGPEFLTYFNYEAQQDKSGLPNDRFSAERPEGSISTLTIQRTEQRDSAMYRCASTLGAAEGEQFFGPGTRLTVL.